The following is a TCR beta chain sequence with its context. A second PCR of about 6 to 11 cycles used a sample-barcoded 5' primer and a J-beta primer mix. Samples each returned at least 2.5 million CDR3-containing paired-end reads. TCRdb reanalysed the 5' RACE reads using MiXCR and keeps one entry per CDR3 protein. The sample holds almost 1 million distinct CDR3 sequences, about 53% seen once. This entry comes from a study of blood T cells in healthy people across ages. This CDR3 is built from 14 residues. The germline V gene has CDR1 SGHTA and CDR2 FQGNSA. With 4 bases removed from V and 3 bases from J, the gap between germline ends came to 10 bases.

V is TRBV7-2 and J is TRBJ2-1, with unresolved D. The sample was blood. The source is a woman aged 55-75 years in good health. CDR3 DNA sequence: TGTGCCAGCAGCTCATCGACGGTCTACAATGAGCAGTTCTTC. This encodes CASSSSTVYNEQFF.